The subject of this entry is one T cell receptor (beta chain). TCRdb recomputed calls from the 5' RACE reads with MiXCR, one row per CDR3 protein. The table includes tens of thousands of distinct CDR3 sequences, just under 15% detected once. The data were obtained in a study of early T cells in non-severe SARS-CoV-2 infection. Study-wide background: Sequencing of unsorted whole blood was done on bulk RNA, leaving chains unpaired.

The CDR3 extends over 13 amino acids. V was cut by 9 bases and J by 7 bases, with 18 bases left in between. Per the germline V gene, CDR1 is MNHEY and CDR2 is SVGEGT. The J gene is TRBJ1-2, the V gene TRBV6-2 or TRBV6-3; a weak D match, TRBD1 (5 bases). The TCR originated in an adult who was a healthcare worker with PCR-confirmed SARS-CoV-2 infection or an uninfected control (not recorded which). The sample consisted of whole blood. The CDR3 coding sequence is TGTGCCAGTAATCGGGCCGCGGGACGTGGCTACACCTTC. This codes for CASNRAAGRGYTF.